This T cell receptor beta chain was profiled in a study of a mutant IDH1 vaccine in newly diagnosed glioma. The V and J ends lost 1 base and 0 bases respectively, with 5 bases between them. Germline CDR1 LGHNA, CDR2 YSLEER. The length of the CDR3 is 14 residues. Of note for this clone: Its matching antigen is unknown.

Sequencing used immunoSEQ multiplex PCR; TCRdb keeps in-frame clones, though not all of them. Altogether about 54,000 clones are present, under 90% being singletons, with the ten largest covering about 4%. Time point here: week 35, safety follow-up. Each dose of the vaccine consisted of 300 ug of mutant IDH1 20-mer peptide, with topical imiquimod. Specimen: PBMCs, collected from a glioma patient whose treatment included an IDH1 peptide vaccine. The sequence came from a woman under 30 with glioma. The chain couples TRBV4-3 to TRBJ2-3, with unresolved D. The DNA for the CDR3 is TGCGCCAGCAGCCAAGCGTGGAGCACAGATACGCAGTATTTT. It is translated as CASSQAWSTDTQYF.